The rows below give T cell receptor beta chains drawn from one sample of a study of blood T cells in healthy people across ages. TCRdb re-analysed the 5' RACE reads in MiXCR, keeping a single row per CDR3 protein. The sample consists of about 1.6 million distinct CDR3 sequences, roughly 30% of them appearing once. Sequencing was done on a sample of blood. The source of these receptors is a woman aged 30 to 39 in good health. Both conserved end residues are part of each CDR3. The D gene is left open where the match is weak. The size entry is marked missing in some rows and otherwise reads once, few, many or a size class.

clone_size j_call v_call d_call cdr3_aa cdr3_nt
. TRBJ2-6 TRBV6-1 . CASSFKTSGANVLTF TGTGCCAGCAGTTTTAAAACCTCTGGGGCCAACGTCCTGACTTTC
. TRBJ2-1 TRBV6-2/TRBV6-3 . CASSFRLGSYNEQFF TGTGCCAGCAGTTTCCGTTTAGGCTCCTACAATGAGCAGTTCTTC
few TRBJ2-5 TRBV6-5 TRBD2 CASRPGLASETQYF TGTGCCAGCAGACCGGGACTAGCAAGCGAGACCCAGTACTTC
. TRBJ1-1 TRBV5-1 . CASSEQGGDMNTEAFF TGCGCCAGCTCGGAACAGGGAGGTGACATGAACACTGAAGCTTTCTTT
. TRBJ1-2 TRBV4-1 . CASSQWGHDRDPNYGYTF TGCGCCAGCAGCCAATGGGGGCACGACAGAGACCCTAACTATGGCTACACCTTC
many TRBJ2-7 TRBV3-1 TRBD1 CASSLGTGPSYEQYF TGCGCCAGCAGCCTCGGGACAGGGCCATCCTACGAGCAGTACTTC
. TRBJ1-2 TRBV9 TRBD1 CASSGPGTGGERHSGYTF TGTGCCAGCAGCGGACCCGGGACAGGGGGCGAGAGGCACTCGGGCTACACCTTC
few TRBJ2-3 TRBV20-1 . CSTRAWTAPSTDTQYF TGCAGTACTCGCGCCTGGACAGCACCCAGCACAGATACGCAGTATTTT
few TRBJ1-2 TRBV4-2 . CASSSGAVANYGYTF TGTGCCAGCAGTTCTGGGGCAGTAGCCAACTATGGCTACACCTTC
. TRBJ2-5 TRBV20-1 . CSARGTGPRGTQYF TGCAGTGCTAGAGGGACCGGGCCTAGGGGGACCCAGTACTTC
. TRBJ2-6 TRBV19 . CASSIVERAGANVLTF TGTGCCAGTAGTATAGTGGAGCGTGCCGGGGCCAACGTCCTGACTTTC
few TRBJ2-6 TRBV20-1 . CSAKQANGANVLTF TGCAGTGCTAAGCAGGCAAATGGGGCCAACGTCCTGACTTTC
. TRBJ2-3 TRBV25-1 . CASSDNRPGLGGTQYF TGTGCCAGCAGTGATAATCGACCGGGTCTAGGAGGTACGCAGTATTTT
. TRBJ2-3 TRBV5-1 TRBD2 CASSSGTSGGAYTQYF TGCGCCAGCAGCTCTGGGACTAGCGGGGGGGCTTATACGCAGTATTTT
few TRBJ2-3 TRBV7-3 . CASSLTFRDGDTQYF TGTGCCAGCAGCTTAACGTTTAGGGATGGAGATACGCAGTATTTT
. TRBJ2-7 TRBV30 TRBD1 CAWSVTGAEQYF TGTGCCTGGAGCGTAACAGGGGCCGAGCAGTACTTC
. TRBJ1-2 TRBV5-1 TRBD1 CASSSLPGQGVDGYTF TGCGCCAGCAGCTCCCTTCCCGGACAGGGGGTCGATGGCTACACCTTC
. TRBJ1-4 TRBV3-1 TRBD1 CASSQGGQGAWANEKLFF TGTGCCAGCAGCCAAGGCGGACAGGGGGCTTGGGCTAATGAAAAACTGTTTTTT
. TRBJ2-1 TRBV7-9 . CASSSPSLAHEQFF TGTGCCAGCAGCTCTCCATCACTAGCCCATGAGCAGTTCTTC
. TRBJ1-5 TRBV28 . CASSEARLGNQPRHF TGTGCCAGCAGTGAGGCCCGGTTGGGCAATCAGCCCCGGCATTTT
. TRBJ1-5 TRBV19 . CASSMASSQPQHF TGTGCCAGTAGTATGGCAAGTTCTCAGCCCCAGCATTTT
. TRBJ2-7 TRBV20-1 . CSADRGSTYEQYF TGCAGTGCCGACCGCGGGTCTACCTACGAGCAGTACTTC
few TRBJ2-7 TRBV7-3 . CASSTELESYEQYF TGTGCCAGCAGCACCGAACTAGAATCCTACGAGCAGTACTTC
few TRBJ2-3 TRBV4-2 TRBD2 CASSQEEDGGGDTQYF TGTGCCAGCAGCCAAGAGGAGGATGGGGGAGGGGATACGCAGTATTTT
. TRBJ2-6 TRBV20-1 . CSARKWAFGANVLTF TGCAGTGCTAGAAAGTGGGCGTTTGGGGCCAACGTCCTGACTTTC
few TRBJ1-2 TRBV5-1 . CASTLRGSDGSYGYTF TGCGCCAGCACCCTCCGGGGGTCGGACGGCTCCTATGGCTACACCTTC
. TRBJ2-3 TRBV6-1 TRBD1 CASGQGEERNTQYF TGTGCCAGCGGACAGGGGGAAGAGAGGAATACGCAGTATTTT
. TRBJ2-7 TRBV5-1 TRBD1 CASGQGTPSYEQYF TGCGCCAGTGGACAGGGAACTCCCTCCTACGAGCAGTACTTC
. TRBJ2-1 TRBV7-9 TRBD1 CASSKRQGPSSYNEQFF TGTGCCAGCAGCAAGAGACAGGGCCCTAGCTCCTACAATGAGCAGTTCTTC
few TRBJ2-1 TRBV7-9 . CASSEGALSNEQFF TGTGCCAGCAGCGAAGGGGCTCTGAGCAATGAGCAGTTCTTC
once TRBJ2-5 TRBV4-1 TRBD1 CASSRDRGTDELYF TGCGCCAGCAGCCGGGACAGGGGCACCGACGAGCTGTACTTC
. TRBJ2-7 TRBV20-1 TRBD1 CSAPSRDRGAYEQYF TGCAGTGCCCCCTCAAGGGACAGGGGGGCCTACGAGCAGTACTTC
. TRBJ2-3 TRBV3-1 . CANSQGYKESQYF TGTGCCAACAGCCAAGGTTATAAGGAATCGCAGTATTTT
once TRBJ2-7 TRBV20-1 . CSARRDSGFDEQYF TGCAGTGCCCGCCGGGACAGCGGGTTCGACGAGCAGTACTTC
many TRBJ2-3 TRBV20-1 . CSARARDTQYF TGCAGTGCTAGAGCCAGGGATACGCAGTATTTT
. TRBJ2-5 TRBV12-3/TRBV12-4 . CASSPHPGDPTQTQYF TGTGCCAGCAGCCCCCACCCGGGGGACCCGACGCAGACCCAGTACTTC
few TRBJ1-2 TRBV20-1 . CSARVHTANYGYTF TGCAGTGCTAGAGTGCATACTGCTAACTATGGCTACACCTTC
. TRBJ2-5 TRBV5-5 TRBD2 CASSLGLASGRETQYF TGTGCCAGCAGCTTGGGCTTGGCTAGCGGGAGAGAGACCCAGTACTTC
few TRBJ2-3 TRBV20-1 TRBD1 CSATRDQNRGTDTQYF TGCAGTGCTACCAGAGATCAGAACAGGGGGACAGATACGCAGTATTTT
. TRBJ2-7 TRBV5-1 TRBD2 CASSLGLAGPVDEQYF TGCGCCAGCAGCCTGGGACTAGCGGGACCGGTCGACGAGCAGTACTTC
. TRBJ2-5 TRBV6-4 TRBD1 CASSEQGAMGETQYF TGTGCCAGCAGTGAACAGGGGGCGATGGGAGAGACCCAGTACTTC
. TRBJ2-3 TRBV2 . CASTHRTDTQYF TGTGCCAGCACCCACCGAACAGATACGCAGTATTTT
few TRBJ2-3 TRBV20-1 TRBD2 CSARDGIAGGGDTQYF TGCAGTGCTAGAGATGGAATAGCGGGAGGTGGGGATACGCAGTATTTT
. TRBJ1-1 TRBV18 . CASSPRVGEANTEAFF TGTGCCAGCTCACCACGTGTGGGGGAGGCTAACACTGAAGCTTTCTTT
. TRBJ2-1 TRBV9 . CASGRGELVQFF TGTGCCAGCGGACGGGGCGAATTAGTACAGTTCTTC
. TRBJ2-3 TRBV2 . CASSEGQLAADTQYF TGTGCCAGCAGTGAAGGGCAACTAGCCGCAGATACGCAGTATTTT
many TRBJ2-5 TRBV29-1 . CSVRGSDGQETQYF TGCAGCGTTCGGGGCAGCGATGGACAAGAGACCCAGTACTTC
few TRBJ2-1 TRBV20-1 TRBD2 CSAELARAYNEQFF TGCAGTGCCGAACTAGCGCGGGCCTACAATGAGCAGTTCTTC
. TRBJ2-7 TRBV20-1 TRBD1 CSARDETGGLREQYF TGCAGTGCTAGAGATGAAACAGGGGGCCTTCGGGAGCAGTACTTC
. TRBJ1-2 TRBV10-3 . CATSPSLANYDYTF TGTGCCACTAGTCCATCCTTGGCTAACTATGACTACACCTTC
few TRBJ2-3 TRBV28 TRBD2 CASSSNLAGTRDTQYF TGTGCCAGCAGTTCAAACTTAGCGGGGACCAGAGATACGCAGTATTTT
. TRBJ1-4 TRBV9 . CASSDSGTPNEKLFF TGTGCCAGCAGCGACTCCGGGACCCCAAATGAAAAACTGTTTTTT
many TRBJ2-3 TRBV4-1 . CASSQRGGVSNTDTQYF TGCGCCAGCAGCCAAAGAGGCGGGGTTTCTAACACAGATACGCAGTATTTT
. TRBJ2-2 TRBV20-1 . CSARDPRRAGELFF TGCAGTGCTAGAGACCCACGACGGGCCGGGGAGCTGTTTTTT
once TRBJ1-1 TRBV11-2 . CASSLDRGAGTEAFF TGTGCCAGCAGCTTAGACCGTGGGGCTGGCACTGAAGCTTTCTTT